This entry concerns a single T cell receptor (beta chain). The antigen this receptor binds is unknown. No base qualities exist here, and no much larger clone lies one base off it. The sample belongs to a study of CD8+ T cells in alopecia areata (dated by TCRdb to about 2018). With regard to the full study: Treated patients were enrolled in an open-label pilot trial of oral tofacitinib, 5 to 10 mg twice daily, for moderate-to-severe alopecia areata. On the human side, TCRbeta sequencing was run on scalp tissue and on sorted CD4+ and CD8+ peripheral blood T cells from healthy controls and from alopecia areata patients with either patchy or totalis/universalis disease. Tofacitinib was administered for 6 to 18 months, and 6 months of follow-up off drug were then conducted to assess delayed response and recurrence. Amplification of TCRbeta CDR3 regions was done by immunoSEQ multiplex PCR using 35 Vbeta forward primers and 13 Jbeta reverse primers. RNA was extracted with the PAXgene miRNA kit for fixed scalp, the miRNeasy kit for PBMCs, and the RNeasy kit for mouse skin. Scalp clonality was compared across normal scalp (n=4), patchy alopecia areata scalp (n=8), and alopecia totalis/universalis scalp (n=8). Patients on tofacitinib were biopsied at baseline and after 4 and 24 weeks of treatment, and several of the patients also had a later scalp biopsy. To study T cell clonal expansion in alopecia areata, the researchers applied high-throughput TCRbeta sequencing to both the C3H/HeJ mouse model and human patients. For the treated patients, the SALT score, which quantifies what percentage of scalp surface area is affected, served as the measure of disease severity.

Measured from the cysteine to the phenylalanine, the CDR3 is 14 residues long. Left in the record is the CDR3 DNA by itself, 42 bases read in frame from the first base. The germline V gene supplies CDR1 SGHAT and CDR2 FQNNGV. The germline ends are 8 bases apart after V is trimmed by 4 bases and J by 2 bases. In the paper's terms, the time point label means: about four weeks on oral tofacitinib. The treatment or condition label of this sample denotes: oral pan-JAK inhibitor, 5-10 mg twice daily. Peripheral blood and lesional scalp punch biopsies were obtained from patients with alopecia areata. PBMCs were separated by density centrifugation and stained for CD3, CD4 and CD8, after which CD4+ and CD8+ T cells were sorted on a FACSAria. The protocol used for the library was the immunoSEQ multiplex PCR assay. RNA was extracted from all samples and reverse transcribed into cDNA, which served as template for TCR sequencing. First-strand cDNA was synthesized using SuperScript III with a 2:1 mix of oligo-dT and random hexamers. A synthetic immune receptor repertoire was used to measure amplification bias, and any remaining bias was corrected computationally. As for the authors' bioinformatics: Raw reads were preprocessed to remove errors, and CDR3 was defined according to IMGT conventions as the region from the conserved cysteine to phenylalanine. Clonality was computed by normalizing Shannon entropy by log2 of the number of productive unique TCRs and subtracting the result from 1. Whether each scalp clone was CD4 or CD8 was inferred by checking scalp TCRbeta sequences against the CD4 and CD8 repertoires from sorted blood. TCRdb mirrors the immuneACCESS table, restricted to in-frame sequences. Some clones are absent from its copies; in checked studies, under half trace to an unresolved V gene, and the reason for the others is unknown. V and J calls and clone size are those listed in that table; D and trimming were worked out from the DNA. The sample table holds about 190,000 clones, of which 60% to 70% were seen once. The top ten clonotypes cover approximately 0.7% of the sample.

Summary of the overall study and its limitations: TCR sequences shared between patients were less clear than in mice, possibly partly because of HLA diversity in the patient population. Compared with normal scalp, lesional scalp had higher clonality and more expanded CD8+ clones, particularly in alopecia totalis/universalis, a pattern that suggests antigenic drive. Unlike mouse skin, which is dominated by gammadelta T cells, normal human skin has resident alphabeta T cells that are also sequenced, and this complicates analysis of the scalp TCR repertoire. The treated cohort was small, with a single nonresponder, so links between baseline CD8+ expansion and response need larger studies. During tofacitinib treatment, many expanded lesional clones stuck around in both scalp and blood, and this persistence may partly explain why relapse happens after treatment is stopped. Scalp clonality and the number of expanded CD8+ clones among the top 100 scalp clones were significantly decreased by tofacitinib.

Sequencing was performed on CD4+ T cells sorted from blood, taken at week 4, from a patient treated with tofacitinib. The receptor was isolated from a human donor with alopecia areata. The chain couples TRBV11-2 to TRBJ2-2; perhaps TRBD2 is the D gene, with 5 bases matching. The bases are TGTGCCAGCAGCTCCCGGACTAACACCGGGGAGCTGTTTTTT. Its protein product is CASSSRTNTGELFF.